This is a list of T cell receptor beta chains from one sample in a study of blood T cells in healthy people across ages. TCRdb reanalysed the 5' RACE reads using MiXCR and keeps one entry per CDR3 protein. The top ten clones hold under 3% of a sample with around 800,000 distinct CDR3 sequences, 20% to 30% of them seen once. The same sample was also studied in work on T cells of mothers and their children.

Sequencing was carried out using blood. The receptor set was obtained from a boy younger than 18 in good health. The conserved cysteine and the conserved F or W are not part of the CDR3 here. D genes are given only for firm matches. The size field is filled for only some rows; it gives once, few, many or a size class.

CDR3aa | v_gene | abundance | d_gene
SVEEGDRNTGELF | TRBV29-1 | . | .
SATLDRAKETQY | TRBV20-1 | . | TRBD1
ATSGQDRYGYT | TRBV24-1 | . | .
AWTSRGGYT | TRBV30 | few | .
ASSLGTGLLELSGYT | TRBV5-1 | few | TRBD1
ATSTLIQLGAFTYEQY | TRBV15 | few | .
ASSLAGQGRVEQY | TRBV5-1 | few | .
ASSLMTRDRRY | TRBV12-3/TRBV12-4 | few | TRBD1
ASSSLEGGRYEQY | TRBV28 | . | .
ASAGDYGYT | TRBV28 | many | .
ASSYSGGSGVRGEQF | TRBV6-5 | once | TRBD2
SAYDTAGYT | TRBV20-1 | . | .
ASSLVGGANEKLF | TRBV11-2 | . | .
ASSVGRWRETQY | TRBV6-1 | . | .
ASTSTPSGGDMNTGELF | TRBV21-1 | . | .
ASSEGLAGRQETQY | TRBV6-1 | . | TRBD2
ASSQAGGKTQY | TRBV3-1 | once | .
ASRSTGLAGTDTQY | TRBV6-5 | once | TRBD2
ASILDRARNSPLH | TRBV5-1 | few | .
ASGLGFTLSGNTIY | TRBV12-5 | few | .
ASRPGTVQETQY | TRBV5-1 | few | TRBD1
ASSTRGPGELF | TRBV6-1 | many | TRBD1
ASSILRGARNEQF | TRBV19 | few | TRBD2
ASSTFSLGSVGYT | TRBV19 | . | .
SASTLTSGNTIY | TRBV20-1 | few | .
ASSRSGGGSYNEQF | TRBV4-1 | . | TRBD2
ASSRTGIRYGYT | TRBV12-3/TRBV12-4 | . | .
ASSVETPETQY | TRBV9 | few | .
ASSGWGPTEQY | TRBV9 | . | .
ASSLGGKSGNTIY | TRBV7-6 | few | .
ASSLAGNREQF | TRBV28 | . | .
ASGDGNSPLH | TRBV7-9 | few | .
ASSPRPGTLNTEAF | TRBV4-1 | . | .
SVTGDGVEKLF | TRBV29-1 | few | TRBD1
ASSFLGIAVEAF | TRBV12-3/TRBV12-4 | . | .
ASSASGGPNTGELF | TRBV5-1 | few | TRBD2
ASSFPDLMGWENEKLF | TRBV7-9 | few | .
ASSFASGGSTDTQY | TRBV28 | . | TRBD2
ASSRRAGGYEQY | TRBV6-2/TRBV6-3 | . | TRBD1
ASSFSLDTEAF | TRBV7-2 | few | .
ATRTTGTPEGYYGYT | TRBV15 | few | .